These 9 T cell receptor beta chains originate from one sample sequenced in a study of radiotherapy plus CTLA-4 blockade in lung cancer. Repertoires were generated with immunoSEQ multiplex PCR, while TCRdb's copy carries only in-frame clones and drops some. Of 40,000 to 50,000 clones in the sample, approximately 70% were seen once. Source: peripheral blood, taken from a patient treated with radiotherapy plus ipilimumab. The origin of the receptors is a human donor with non-small cell lung cancer who had stable disease on radiotherapy plus ipilimumab.

V and J are TRBV23-1 and TRBJ2-7; TRBD1 agrees at 7 bases. TRBV23-1 is placed among ORFs of uncertain function. J gave up 3 bases and V 6 bases, and 14 bases lay outside the gene matches. The CDR3 has 16 residues. CDR3 in amino acids: CASSQELPGQSYEQYF. The CDR3 nucleotides read TGCGCCAGCAGCCAAGAACTCCCGGGACAGAGCTACGAGCAGTACTTC.

This chain uses TRBV9 with TRBJ1-4, with a weak D call TRBD1 (5 bases). This CDR3 region has 16 residues. Germline CDR1 and CDR2: SGDLS and YYNGEE. Trimming removed 0 bases at V and 2 bases at J, with 11 bases between. The chain's CDR3 is CASSVAGGSTNEKLFF. The CDR3 DNA reads as TGTGCCAGCAGCGTAGCGGGGGGATCGACTAATGAAAAACTGTTTTTT.

This clone has only a few counts. V and J are TRBV18 and TRBJ1-6; D gene ambiguous. Between the trimmed V and J ends, which lost 1 base and 7 bases, there was a span of 14 bases. Germline V gene sequence: CDR1 KGHSH, CDR2 LQKENI. The CDR3 length is 16 residues. The CDR3, as DNA: TGTGCCAGCTCACCACGGATGGCAGGTTTAAATTCACCCCTCCACTTT. Its protein is CASSPRMAGLNSPLHF.

The chain has TRBV28 and TRBJ1-6; D perhaps matches TRBD1 (5 bases). Looked up from germline, CDR1 is MDHEN and CDR2 is SYDVKM. This CDR3 is 13 amino acids long. The V and J ends lost 8 bases and 10 bases respectively, with 15 bases between them. The CDR3 DNA reads as TGTGCCAGCGGAGGGGAGGGGCTATCACCCCTCCACTTT. This translates into CASGGEGLSPLHF.

The rearrangement joins TRBV4-1 to TRBJ2-2; the match to TRBD1 covers 9 bases. This CDR3 has 17 amino acids. V lost 4 bases to trimming and J lost 3 bases; unmatched junction nucleotides: 9. CDR1 is MGHRA, CDR2 YSYEKL, per germline. For the CDR3, the DNA is TGCGCCAGCAGCCGCCTGGCGGGGACAGGGTACACCGGGGAGCTGTTTTTT. It codes for CASSRLAGTGYTGELFF.

This clone was recorded a few times. The chain joins TRBV6-6 to TRBJ1-5; tentatively, D is TRBD1 (5 bases). V gave up 6 bases and J gave up 4 bases, with 16 bases separating them. CDR3 size: 15 residues. The germline gives CDR1 MNHNY, CDR2 SVGAGI (reference sequence). The CDR3 sequence: CASRSLETENQPQHF. Written as DNA, the CDR3 is TGTGCCAGCAGAAGCTTAGAGACAGAGAATCAGCCCCAGCATTTT.

The chain employs TRBV11-2 and TRBJ2-7, with 15 bases lining up with TRBD2. The germline V gene has CDR1 SGHAT and CDR2 FQNNGV. The CDR3 length is 18 residues. Trimming at V came to 2 bases and at J to 0 bases, leaving 5 bases not matched to a gene. The CDR3 sequence is CASSLTWTSGGGSYEQYF. CDR3 nucleotide sequence: TGTGCCAGCAGCTTAACCTGGACTAGCGGGGGGGGCTCCTACGAGCAGTACTTC.

The gene calls are TRBV6-5 and TRBJ1-1, with 7 bases that match TRBD1. The germline V gene has CDR1 MNHEY and CDR2 SVGAGI. CDR3 size: 13 residues. J was trimmed by 10 bases and V by 4 bases; bases with no gene match: 9. CDR3 residues: CASSSPGQITAFF. The CDR3 DNA follows: TGTGCCAGCAGTTCTCCGGGACAGATCACAGCTTTCTTT.

This sequence joins TRBV19 and TRBJ1-5; 10 bases match TRBD1. CDR1 is LNHDA and CDR2 is SQIVND in the germline V gene (reference sequence). The CDR3 loop spans 16 amino acids. J gave up 6 bases and V 6 bases, and 11 bases lay outside the gene matches. CDR3 bases: TGTGCCAGTAGCAAATTACCGGGACAGGGGTTTCAGCCCCAGCATTTT. This sequence encodes CASSKLPGQGFQPQHF. The complete variable domain, with remaining parts taken from reference TRBV19 and TRBJ1-5, reads DGGITQSPKYLFRKEGQNVTLSCEQNLNHDAMYWYRQDPGQGLRLIYYSQIVNDFQKGDIAEGYSVSREKKESFPLTVTSAQKNPTAFYLCASSKLPGQGFQPQHFGDGTRLSIL.